This TCR beta chain was documented in a study of shared clonotypes between healthy human individuals. V gave up 2 bases and J gave up 3 bases; unmatched junction bases: 3. CDR3 length: 14 amino acids. Germline V CDR1 and CDR2: ENHRY, SYGVKD. Each cell subset's genomic DNA was divided evenly among several immunoSEQ plates. The assay was immunoSEQ multiplex PCR, and TCRdb's table has in-frame clones only and misses some. The sample lists about 480,000 clones; around 79% were seen once. Donors, healthy HIV-negative adults, lacked recent acute infections or vaccinations. Input material: PBMCs. The chain employs TRBV10-3 and TRBJ2-7; 8 bases are a match to TRBD1. This sequence was found in a middle-aged woman in good health. Some clones in this sample may be carry-over from other donors' samples. This chain's CDR3 is CAISEPDRGYEQYF. The CDR3 bases are TGTGCCATCAGTGAGCCCGACAGGGGCTACGAGCAGTACTTC.